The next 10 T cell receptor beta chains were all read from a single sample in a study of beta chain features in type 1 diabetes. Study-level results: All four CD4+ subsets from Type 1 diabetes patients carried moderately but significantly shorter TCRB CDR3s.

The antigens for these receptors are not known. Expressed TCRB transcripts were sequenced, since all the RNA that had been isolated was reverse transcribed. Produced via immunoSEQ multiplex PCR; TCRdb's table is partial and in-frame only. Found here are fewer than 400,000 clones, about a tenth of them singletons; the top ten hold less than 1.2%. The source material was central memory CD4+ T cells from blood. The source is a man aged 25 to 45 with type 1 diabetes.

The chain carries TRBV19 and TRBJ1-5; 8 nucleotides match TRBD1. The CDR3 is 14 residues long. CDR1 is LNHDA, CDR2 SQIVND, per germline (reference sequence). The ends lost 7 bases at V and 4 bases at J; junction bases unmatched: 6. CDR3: CASTYGQGNQPQHF. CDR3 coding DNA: TGTGCCAGTACCTACGGACAGGGAAATCAGCCCCAGCATTTT.

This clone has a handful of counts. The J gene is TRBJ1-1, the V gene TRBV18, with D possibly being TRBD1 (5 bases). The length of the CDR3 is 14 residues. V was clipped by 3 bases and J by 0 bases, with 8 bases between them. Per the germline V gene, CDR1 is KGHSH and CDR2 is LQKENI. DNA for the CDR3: TGTGCCAGCTCACCGACAGATATGAACACTGAAGCTTTCTTT. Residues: CASSPTDMNTEAFF.

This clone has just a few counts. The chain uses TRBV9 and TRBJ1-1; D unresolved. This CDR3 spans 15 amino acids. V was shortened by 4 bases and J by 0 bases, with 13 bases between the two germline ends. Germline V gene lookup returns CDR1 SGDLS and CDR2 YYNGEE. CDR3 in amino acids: CASSPLWELNTEAFF. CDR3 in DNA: TGTGCCAGCAGCCCGCTATGGGAACTGAACACTGAAGCTTTCTTT.

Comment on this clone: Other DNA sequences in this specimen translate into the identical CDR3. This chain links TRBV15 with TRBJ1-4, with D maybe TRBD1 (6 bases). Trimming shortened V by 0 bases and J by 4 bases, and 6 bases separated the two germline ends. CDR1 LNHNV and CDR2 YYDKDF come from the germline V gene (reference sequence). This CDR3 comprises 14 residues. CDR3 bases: TGTGCCACCAGCAGAGACAGGGGTAATGAAAAACTGTTTTTT. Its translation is CATSRDRGNEKLFF.

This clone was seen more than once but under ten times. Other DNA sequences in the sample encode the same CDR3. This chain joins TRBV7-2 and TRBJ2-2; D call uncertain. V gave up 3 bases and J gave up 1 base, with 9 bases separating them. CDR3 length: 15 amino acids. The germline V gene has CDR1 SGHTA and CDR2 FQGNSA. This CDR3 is CASSLGLGNTGELFF. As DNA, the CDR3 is TGTGCCAGCAGCTTGGGGTTGGGGAACACCGGGGAGCTGTTTTTT.

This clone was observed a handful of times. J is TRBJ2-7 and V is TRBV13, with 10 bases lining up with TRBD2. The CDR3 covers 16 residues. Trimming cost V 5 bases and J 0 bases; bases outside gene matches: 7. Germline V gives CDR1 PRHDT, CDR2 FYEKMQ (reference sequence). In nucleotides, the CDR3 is TGTGCCAGCAGCCTCCCAACTAGCGGGGACTCCTACGAGCAGTACTTC. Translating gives CASSLPTSGDSYEQYF.

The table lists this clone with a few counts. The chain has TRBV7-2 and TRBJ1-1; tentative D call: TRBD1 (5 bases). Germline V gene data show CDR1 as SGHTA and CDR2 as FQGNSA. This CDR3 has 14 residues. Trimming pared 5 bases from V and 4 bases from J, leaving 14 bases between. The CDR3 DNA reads TGTGCCAGCAGCCGTGAGGGACTGTTCACTGAAGCTTTCTTT. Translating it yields CASSREGLFTEAFF.

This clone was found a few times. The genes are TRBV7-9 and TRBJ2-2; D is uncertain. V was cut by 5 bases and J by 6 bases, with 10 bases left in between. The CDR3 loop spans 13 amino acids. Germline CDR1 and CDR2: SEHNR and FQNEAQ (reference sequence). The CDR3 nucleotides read TGTGCCAGCAGCCCACCTCGCCCCGGGGAGCTGTTTTTT. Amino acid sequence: CASSPPRPGELFF.

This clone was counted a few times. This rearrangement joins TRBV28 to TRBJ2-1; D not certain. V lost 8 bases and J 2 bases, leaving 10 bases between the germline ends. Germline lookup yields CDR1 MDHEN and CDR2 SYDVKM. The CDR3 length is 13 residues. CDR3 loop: CASGSPAYNEQFF. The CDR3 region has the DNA TGTGCCAGCGGCTCCCCGGCCTACAATGAGCAGTTCTTC. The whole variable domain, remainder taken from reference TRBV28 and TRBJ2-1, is DVKVTQSSRYLVKRTGEKVFLECVQDMDHENMFWYRQDPGLGLRLIYFSYDVKMKEKGDIPEGYSVSREKKERFSLILESASTNQTSMYLCASGSPAYNEQFFGPGTRLTVL.

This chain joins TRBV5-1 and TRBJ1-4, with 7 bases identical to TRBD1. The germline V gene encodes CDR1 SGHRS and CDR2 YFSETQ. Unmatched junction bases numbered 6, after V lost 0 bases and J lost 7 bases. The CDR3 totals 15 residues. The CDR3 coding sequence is TGCGCCAGCAGCTTGGACAGGGGCAGTGGTGAAAAACTGTTTTTT. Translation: CASSLDRGSGEKLFF.